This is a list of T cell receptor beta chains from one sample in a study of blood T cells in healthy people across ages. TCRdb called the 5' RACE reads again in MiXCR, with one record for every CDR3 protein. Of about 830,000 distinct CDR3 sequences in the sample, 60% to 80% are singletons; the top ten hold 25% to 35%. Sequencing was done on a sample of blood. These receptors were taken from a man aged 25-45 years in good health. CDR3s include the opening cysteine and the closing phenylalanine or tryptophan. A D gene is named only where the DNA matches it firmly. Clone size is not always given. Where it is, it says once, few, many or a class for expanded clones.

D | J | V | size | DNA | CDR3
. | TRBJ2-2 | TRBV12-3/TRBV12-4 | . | TGTGCCAGCACCCTATCCCGCCCGGGCACCGGGGAGCTGTTTTTT | CASTLSRPGTGELFF
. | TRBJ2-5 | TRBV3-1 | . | TGTGCCAGCAGCCGAGAATGGGAAGAGACCCAGTACTTC | CASSREWEETQYF
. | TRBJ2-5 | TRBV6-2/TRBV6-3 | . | TGTGCCAGCAGTCTAAATCCCGGGACTTTTCAAGAGACCCAGTACTTC | CASSLNPGTFQETQYF
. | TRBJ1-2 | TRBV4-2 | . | TGTGCCAGCAGCCAAGATCTTGAGCAGGGCGCATCTAGGGGCTACACCTTC | CASSQDLEQGASRGYTF
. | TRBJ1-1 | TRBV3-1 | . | TGTGCCAGCAGCCTCGGATACTCCCGGGGAACTGAAGCTTTCTTT | CASSLGYSRGTEAFF
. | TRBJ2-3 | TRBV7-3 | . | TGTGCCAGCAGCGCGACAGCCACAGATACGCAGTATTTT | CASSATATDTQYF
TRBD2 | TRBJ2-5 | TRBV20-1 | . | TGCAGTGCTTGGGGACTACAAGAGACCCAGTACTTC | CSAWGLQETQYF
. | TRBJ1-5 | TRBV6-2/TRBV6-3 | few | TGTGCCAGTGGCGGGCAGCCTAATCAGCCCCAGCATTTT | CASGGQPNQPQHF
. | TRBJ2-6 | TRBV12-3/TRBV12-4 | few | TGTGCCAGCAGTTTGGAAGGGACTGGGGCCAACGTCCTGACTTTC | CASSLEGTGANVLTF
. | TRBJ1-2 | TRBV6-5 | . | TGTGCCAGCAGTTACTCGACGGGGTATGGCTACACCTTC | CASSYSTGYGYTF
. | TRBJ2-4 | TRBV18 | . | TGTGCCAGCTCACCACCGGTTAGACCGGTCAAAAACATTCAGTACTTC | CASSPPVRPVKNIQYF
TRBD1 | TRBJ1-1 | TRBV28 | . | TGTGCCAGCAGTTTAGACAGGGGAAGGGAGACTGAAGCTTTCTTT | CASSLDRGRETEAFF
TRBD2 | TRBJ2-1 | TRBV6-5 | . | TGTGCCAGCAGTTACTCGAGCGGGGACCCCTACAATGAGCAGTTCTTC | CASSYSSGDPYNEQFF
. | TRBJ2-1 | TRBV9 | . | TGTGCCAGCAGCGTAGCTCGAGGGGATGAGCAGTTCTTC | CASSVARGDEQFF
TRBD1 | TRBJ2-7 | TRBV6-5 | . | TGTGCCAGCGCTCGGACCGGGACAGCTAACTACGAGCAGTACTTC | CASARTGTANYEQYF
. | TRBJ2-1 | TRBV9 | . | TGTGCCAGCAGCGTAGCTACTACAGGCCTTGACGAGCAGTTCTTC | CASSVATTGLDEQFF
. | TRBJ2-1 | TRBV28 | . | TGTGCCAGCAGTCCCGAAAGGAAGTGGAGTGAGCAGTTCTTC | CASSPERKWSEQFF
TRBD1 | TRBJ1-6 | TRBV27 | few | TGTGCCAGCTCGAAGGATACAGGGGGTTCCTATAATTCACCCCTCCACTTT | CASSKDTGGSYNSPLHF
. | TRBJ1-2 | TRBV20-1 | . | TGCAGTGCTTGGTTTACTGGCTACACCTTC | CSAWFTGYTF
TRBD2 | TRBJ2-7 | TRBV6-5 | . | TGTGCCAGCAGGCGACTAGCGGGGGGGCCAAACGAGCAGTACTTC | CASRRLAGGPNEQYF
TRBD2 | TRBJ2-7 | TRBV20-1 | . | TGCAGTGCTCCTCTAGCGGGGGCCGTAATTAGCTCCTACGAGCAGTACTTC | CSAPLAGAVISSYEQYF
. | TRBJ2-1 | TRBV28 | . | TGTGCCAGCACCACAGGTAACTACGAGCAGTTCTTC | CASTTGNYEQFF
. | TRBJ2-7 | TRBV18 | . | TGTGCCAGCTCACCACAGGGGACGAGGCACGAGCAGTACTTC | CASSPQGTRHEQYF
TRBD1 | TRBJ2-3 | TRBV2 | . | TGTGCCAGAGGGGGTACAGGGGGGACAGATACGCAGTATTTT | CARGGTGGTDTQYF
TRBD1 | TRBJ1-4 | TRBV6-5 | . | TGTGCCAGCAGGGAGACAGGGGCAGCGGATGAAAAACTGTTTTTT | CASRETGAADEKLFF
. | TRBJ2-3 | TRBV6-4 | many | TGTGCCAGCAGTGAGGGGGCCACAGATACGCAGTATTTT | CASSEGATDTQYF
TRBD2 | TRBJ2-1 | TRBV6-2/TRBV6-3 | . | TGTGCCGGCAGCCCGCGGACTAGCGGGGGCCGCTACAATGAGCAGTTCTTC | CAGSPRTSGGRYNEQFF
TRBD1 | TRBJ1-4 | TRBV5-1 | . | TGCGCCAGCAGCTTGGCCCCTGGGACAGCTAATGAAAAACTGTTTTTT | CASSLAPGTANEKLFF
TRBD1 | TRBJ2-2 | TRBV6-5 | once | TGTGCCAGCAGTCCCCCGGGCAGGGGGCAGGGCGGGGAGCTGTTTTTT | CASSPPGRGQGGELFF
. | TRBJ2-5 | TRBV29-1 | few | TGCAGCACGCCGGGGTCAGAGGAGACCCAGTACTTC | CSTPGSEETQYF
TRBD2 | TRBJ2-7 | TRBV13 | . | TGTGCCAGCAGCTTAGAGGGGACTAGTCCGCACAATGAGCAGTACTTC | CASSLEGTSPHNEQYF
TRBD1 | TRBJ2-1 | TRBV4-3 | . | TGCGCCAGCAGCCAAGACGGACAGGGGACAATAGCCCGCTCCTACAATGAGCAGTTCTTC | CASSQDGQGTIARSYNEQFF
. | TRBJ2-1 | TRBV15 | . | TGTGCCACCAGCAGAACCTCTTCAGAACAGGTGTTTAGCTACAATGAGCAGTTCTTC | CATSRTSSEQVFSYNEQFF
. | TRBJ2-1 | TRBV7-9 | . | TGTGCCAGCAGGCTAGTGTCGGGGAGTAACAATGAGCAGTTCTTC | CASRLVSGSNNEQFF
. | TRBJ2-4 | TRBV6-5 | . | TGTGCCAGCAGTTACTCGAAGGGGGGCTCCTACAATGAGCAGTACTTC | CASSYSKGGSYNEQYF
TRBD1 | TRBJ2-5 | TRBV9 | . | TGTGCCAGCAGCGTTGGGGGACAGACAGGGGTTGAGACCCAGTACTTC | CASSVGGQTGVETQYF
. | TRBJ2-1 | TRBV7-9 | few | TGTGCCAGCAGCCCCCATCGACTATCCAATGAGCAGTTCTTC | CASSPHRLSNEQFF
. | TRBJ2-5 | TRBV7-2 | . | TGTGCCAGCAGCTTAAATTCCAGGGAAGAGACCCAGTACTTC | CASSLNSREETQYF
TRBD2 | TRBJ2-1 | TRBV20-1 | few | TGCAGTGCCCCTAGACTAGCGGGGGGCAGTGAGCAGTTCTTC | CSAPRLAGGSEQFF
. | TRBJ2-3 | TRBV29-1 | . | TGCAGCGTTCCCCGGCTCACAGATACGCAGTATTTT | CSVPRLTDTQYF
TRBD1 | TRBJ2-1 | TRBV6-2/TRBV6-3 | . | TGTGCCAGCAATAAACAGGGGGAGTACAATGAGCAGTTCTTC | CASNKQGEYNEQFF
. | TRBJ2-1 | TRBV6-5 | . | TGTGCCAGCAGTTACCTGAGGGGCCGGGACAATGAGCAGTTCTTC | CASSYLRGRDNEQFF
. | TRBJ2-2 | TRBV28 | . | TGTGCCAGCAGGCAAAATCACGGGGAGCTGTTTTTT | CASRQNHGELFF
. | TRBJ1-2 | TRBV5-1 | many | TGCGCCAGCAGCTTGGACAGCTACGGCTACACCTTC | CASSLDSYGYTF
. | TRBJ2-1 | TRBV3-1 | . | TGTGCCAGCAGCCAAGCGGGGGTCGGGCAGTTCTTC | CASSQAGVGQFF
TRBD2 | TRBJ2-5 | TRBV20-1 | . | TGCAGTGCTAAGTTAGCGGCTAGCGGGGTTTTTGAGACCCAGTACTTC | CSAKLAASGVFETQYF
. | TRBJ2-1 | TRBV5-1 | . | TGCGCCAGCAGCAACAGTAATGAGCAGTTCTTC | CASSNSNEQFF
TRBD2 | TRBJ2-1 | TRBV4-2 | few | TGTGCCAGCAGCCAAGATCGAGCGGGGGGGCCGGGTGAGCAGTTCTTC | CASSQDRAGGPGEQFF
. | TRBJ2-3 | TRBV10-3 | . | TGTGCCATCAGTGATGCGGCAGATACGCAGTATTTT | CAISDAADTQYF
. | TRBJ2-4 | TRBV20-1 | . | TGCAGTGTTCGGGACCTGATCCGTCGTGAGCAGTACTTC | CSVRDLIRREQYF
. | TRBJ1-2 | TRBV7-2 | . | TGTGCCAGCAGCTTAGATGGCAGGGCTCACGGCTACACCTTC | CASSLDGRAHGYTF
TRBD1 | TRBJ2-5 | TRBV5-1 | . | TGCGCCAGCAGCTCGGAGCAGGGGGCTCTCGAGACCCAGTACTTC | CASSSEQGALETQYF
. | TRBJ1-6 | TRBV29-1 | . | TGCAGCGTTGAAGAGGCAGTGGGGAATTCACCCCTCCACTTT | CSVEEAVGNSPLHF